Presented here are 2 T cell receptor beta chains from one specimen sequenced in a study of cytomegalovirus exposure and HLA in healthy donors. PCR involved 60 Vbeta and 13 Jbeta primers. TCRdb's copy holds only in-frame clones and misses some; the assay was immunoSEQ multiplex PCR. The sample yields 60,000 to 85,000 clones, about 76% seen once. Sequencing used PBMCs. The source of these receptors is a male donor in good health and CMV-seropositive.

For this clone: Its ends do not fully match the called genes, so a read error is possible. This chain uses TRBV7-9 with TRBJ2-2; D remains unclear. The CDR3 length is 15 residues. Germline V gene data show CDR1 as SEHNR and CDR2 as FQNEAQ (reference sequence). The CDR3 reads CSSSSSTRGTGELFF. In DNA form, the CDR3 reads TGTTCCAGCAGCTCATCGACCCGAGGCACCGGGGAGCTGTTTTTT.

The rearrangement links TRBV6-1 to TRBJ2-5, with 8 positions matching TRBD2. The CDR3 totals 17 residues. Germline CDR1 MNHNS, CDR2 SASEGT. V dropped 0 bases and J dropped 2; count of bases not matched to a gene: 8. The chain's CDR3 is CASSEAGGSGAQETQYF. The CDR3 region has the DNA TGTGCCAGCAGTGAAGCTGGAGGTAGCGGGGCACAAGAGACCCAGTACTTC.